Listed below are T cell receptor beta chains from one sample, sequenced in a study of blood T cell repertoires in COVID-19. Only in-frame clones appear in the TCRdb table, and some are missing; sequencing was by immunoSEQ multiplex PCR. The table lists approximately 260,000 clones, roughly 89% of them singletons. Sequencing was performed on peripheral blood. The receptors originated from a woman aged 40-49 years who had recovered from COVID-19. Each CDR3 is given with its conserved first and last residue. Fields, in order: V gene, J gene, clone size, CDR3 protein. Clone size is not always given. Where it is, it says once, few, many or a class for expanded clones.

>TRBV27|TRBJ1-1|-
CASSIRGPTTEAFF
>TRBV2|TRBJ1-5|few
CASGRDFSNQPQHF
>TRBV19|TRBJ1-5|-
CASSFLDRGDQPQHF
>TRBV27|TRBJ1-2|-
CATRGLSNYGYTF
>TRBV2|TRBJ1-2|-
CASSVRGDGYTF
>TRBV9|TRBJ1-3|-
CASSVGGSINTIYF
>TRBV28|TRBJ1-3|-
CASGTYSGNTIYF
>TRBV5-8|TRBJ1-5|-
CASSFAGQGGNQPQHF
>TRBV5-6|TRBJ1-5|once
CASSQGVRGPQHF
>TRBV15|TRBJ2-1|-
CATRDSHNEQFF
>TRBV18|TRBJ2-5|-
CASSPPGVETQYF
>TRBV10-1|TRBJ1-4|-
CASSESTGTGAEKLFF
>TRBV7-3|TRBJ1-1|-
CASSLTPASWTGNTEAFF
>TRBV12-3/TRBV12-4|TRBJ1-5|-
CASSDSVQPQHF
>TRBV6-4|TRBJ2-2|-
CASGARETGELFF
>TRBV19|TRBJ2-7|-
CASSIAGTGGFVEQYF
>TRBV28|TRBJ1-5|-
CASTGSNQPQHF
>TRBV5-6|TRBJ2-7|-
CASSLAQGGYTYEQYF
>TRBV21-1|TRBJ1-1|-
CASSDRANTEAFF
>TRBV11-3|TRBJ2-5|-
CASGPRAGLGETQYF
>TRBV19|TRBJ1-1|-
CASSDRMNTEAFF
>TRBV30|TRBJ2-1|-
CAWSVLGDEQFF
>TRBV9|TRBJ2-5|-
CASSIFGEVQYF
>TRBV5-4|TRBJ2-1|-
CASSLRDGRRYNEQFF
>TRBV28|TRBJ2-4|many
CASSLNTKNIQYF
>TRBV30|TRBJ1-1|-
CAWRMEALRAFF
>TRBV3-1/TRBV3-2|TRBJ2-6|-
CASSQRFPGANVLTF
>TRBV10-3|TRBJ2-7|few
CAISETGTAMSYEQYF
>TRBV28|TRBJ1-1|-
CASTLGGGPEAFF
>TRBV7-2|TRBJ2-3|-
CASSLTSKLNTDTQYF
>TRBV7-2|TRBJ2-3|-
CASSLVRDREQYF
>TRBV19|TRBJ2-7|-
CASSMEDSSYEQYF
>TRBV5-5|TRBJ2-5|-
CASSLEPRGGLQETQYF
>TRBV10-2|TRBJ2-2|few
CASSLAGDSGELFF
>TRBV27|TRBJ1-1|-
CASNVRGDVTEAFF
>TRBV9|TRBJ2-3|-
CASSAAGTKVDTQYF
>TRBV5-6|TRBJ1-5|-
CASSLRGNGNQPQHF
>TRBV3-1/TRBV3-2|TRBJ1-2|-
CASSHRDIPGYTF
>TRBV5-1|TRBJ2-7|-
CASSLPRDSGGEQYF
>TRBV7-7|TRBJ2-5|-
CASRPTRFGETQYF
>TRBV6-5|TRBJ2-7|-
CASSLNYEQYF
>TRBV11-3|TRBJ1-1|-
CASSPPGGLNTEAFF
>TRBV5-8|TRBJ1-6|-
CASSSGTASNSPLHF
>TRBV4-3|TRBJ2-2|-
CASSQLYRGGELFF
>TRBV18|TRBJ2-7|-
CASSPPGRGTYEQYF
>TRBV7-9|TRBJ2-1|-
CASSLEGNPMDEQFF
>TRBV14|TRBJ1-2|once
CASSHSSSAGYTF
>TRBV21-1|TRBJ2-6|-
CASTAVEEGTRSGANVLTF
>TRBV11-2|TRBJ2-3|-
CASPISGVDPSTDTQYF
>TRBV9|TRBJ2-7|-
CASSVGNGGAFRGDEQYF